The 29 T cell receptor beta chains presented below share a single source sample, sequenced in a study of shared clonotypes between healthy human individuals. Repertoires were generated with immunoSEQ multiplex PCR, while TCRdb's copy carries only in-frame clones and drops some. The repertoire consists of a few hundred thousand clones, with 65% to 80% occurring once and the leading ten covering approximately 12%. The sample taken for sequencing was PBMCs. These receptors were taken from a woman aged 40 to 55 in good health. Some clones in this sample may be carry-over from other donors' samples.

Notes on this clone: An end of the junction does not agree with germline; a read error may underlie this. The rearrangement joins TRBV10-3 to TRBJ1-5, with 11 bases fitting TRBD1. This CDR3 is 17 amino acids long. Germline-derived CDR1 and CDR2 are ENHRY and SYGVKD. CDR3 in amino acids: CASSFLGQGARGVPQHF. The CDR3 region has the DNA TGTGCCAGCAGTTTCCTAGGACAGGGGGCAAGGGGGGTGCCCCAGCATTTT.

This chain joins TRBV10-3 and TRBJ2-7; 11 nucleotides line up with TRBD1. Trimming removed 4 bases from V and 7 bases from J; junction bases left unmatched: 3. CDR1 is ENHRY and CDR2 is SYGVKD in the germline V gene. The CDR3 spans 13 residues. The CDR3 spells CAISGDRGSEQYF. The CDR3 DNA is TGTGCCATCAGTGGGGACAGGGGGTCAGAGCAGTACTTC.

The chain carries TRBV30 and TRBJ1-5, with D unresolved. From germline, CDR1 is GTSNPN and CDR2 SVGIG (reference sequence). This CDR3 has 12 residues. The V and J ends lost 2 bases and 7 bases respectively, with 9 bases between them. CDR3 sequence (DNA): TGTGCCTGGAGTCTGGGTGGCCAGCCCCAGCATTTT. Protein product: CAWSLGGQPQHF. Full variable domain (outside the CDR3, taken from reference TRBV30 and TRBJ1-5): SQTIHQWPATLVQPVGSPLSLECTVEGTSNPNLYWYRQAAGRGLQLLFYSVGIGQISSEVPQNLSASRPQDRQFILSSKKLLLSDSGFYLCAWSLGGQPQHFGDGTRLSIL.

The CDR3 region has the DNA TGTGCCAGCCCAGGCCGGACAGGGGGCAAAAAGACCCAGTACTTC. Translation gives CASPGRTGGKKTQYF. V gene TRBV6-5 combines with J gene TRBJ2-5, with TRBD1 matching over 11 bases. CDR1 and CDR2 from the germline V gene are MNHEY and SVGAGI. Trimming at V came to 8 bases and at J to 6 bases, leaving 11 bases not matched to a gene. There are 15 residues in the CDR3.

DNA of the CDR3: TGTGCCATCAGTGAGGCGGGAGGGTACAATGAGCAGTTCTTC. Its translation: CAISEAGGYNEQFF. The V and J genes are TRBV10-3 and TRBJ2-1; 9 bases map to TRBD2. In germline, CDR1 is ENHRY, CDR2 SYGVKD. Trimming removed 2 bases from V and 4 bases from J; junction bases left unmatched: 0. This CDR3 region has 14 residues.

CDR3 nucleotide sequence: TGTGCCAGCAGCATTGGAGTCACCGGGGAGCTGTTTTTT. Translating it yields CASSIGVTGELFF. The rearrangement links TRBV7-3 to TRBJ2-2; D not certain. CDR3 size: 13 residues. The V gene lost 5 bases and the J gene lost 4 bases, with 8 bases spanning the gap. Germline V gene data show CDR1 as SGHTA and CDR2 as FQGTGA.

The V gene is TRBV5-8, the J gene TRBJ2-1; D is unclear. The CDR3 loop spans 14 amino acids. Trimming shortened V by 1 base and J by 5 bases, and 10 bases separated the two germline ends. The V gene's germline CDR1 is SGHTS and CDR2 YDEGEE. The CDR3 spells CASSLQVSNNEQFF. The CDR3 DNA sequence: TGTGCCAGCAGCTTGCAGGTTTCCAACAATGAGCAGTTCTTC.

The chain uses TRBV10-3 and TRBJ2-3, with TRBD1 matching over 10 bases. Trimming cost V 4 bases and J 5 bases; bases outside gene matches: 12. The CDR3 loop spans 17 amino acids. Germline V gene data show CDR1 as ENHRY and CDR2 as SYGVKD. The CDR3 is CAISAAGDRGARDTQYF. CDR3 sequence (DNA): TGTGCCATCAGTGCTGCCGGGGACAGGGGCGCTCGAGATACGCAGTATTTT.

This rearrangement joins TRBV28 to TRBJ2-5; D gene ambiguous. V lost 2 bases, J lost 1 base, and 2 bases lay in between. CDR3 length: 12 residues. CDR1 and CDR2 (germline): MDHEN, SYDVKM. The CDR3 DNA reads TGTGCCAGCAGTTTACTCCAAGAGACCCAGTACTTC. Protein sequence: CASSLLQETQYF.

The chain joins TRBV7-9 to TRBJ2-7; the D gene is possibly TRBD2 (5 bases). V lost 1 base to trimming and J lost 2 bases, with 15 bases between them. Germline V lookup: CDR1 SEHNR, CDR2 FQNEAQ (reference sequence). The CDR3 runs to 16 residues. The CDR3 bases are TGTGCCAGCAGCTTAGAGTATGGGAGAGTAGCCTACGAGCAGTACTTC. It is translated as CASSLEYGRVAYEQYF.

The rearrangement joins TRBV2 to TRBJ2-1; the D gene could be TRBD1 or TRBD2 (5 bases each). CDR1 and CDR2 (germline): SNHLY, FYNNEI. This CDR3 comprises 13 residues. V lost 7 bases and J 3 bases, leaving 10 bases between the germline ends. In DNA form, the CDR3 reads TGTGCCAGCAAGGGGAGATACTACAATGAGCAGTTCTTC. It translates to CASKGRYYNEQFF. Together with reference TRBV2 and TRBJ2-1, the CDR3 gives the full variable domain: EPEVTQTPSHQVTQMGQEVILRCVPISNHLYFYWYRQILGQKVEFLVSFYNNEISEKSEIFDDQFSVERPDGSNFTLKIRSTKLEDSAMYFCASKGRYYNEQFFGPGTRLTVL.

V is TRBV7-2 and J is TRBJ2-1; 7 nucleotides line up with TRBD2. This CDR3 region has 14 residues. Germline V gives CDR1 SGHTA, CDR2 FQGNSA. Trimming removed 6 bases from V and 1 base from J; junction bases left unmatched: 3. CDR3 sequence (DNA): TGTGCCAGCAGAGTAGCGGGTTCCTACAATGAGCAGTTCTTC. Its translation is CASRVAGSYNEQFF.

The chain links TRBV5-1 to TRBJ2-7; the D gene could be TRBD1 or TRBD2 (5 bases each). Germline CDR1 SGHRS, CDR2 YFSETQ. Between the trimmed V and J ends, which lost 4 bases and 0 bases, there was a span of 17 bases. This CDR3 comprises 16 residues. The CDR3 bases are TGCGCCAGCAGCCTGGGCCGGGGCGGCTCCTCCTACGAGCAGTACTTC. This encodes CASSLGRGGSSYEQYF.

V usage is TRBV2 and J usage is TRBJ2-5, with TRBD1 as a possible D gene (5 bases). The CDR3 contains 13 residues. V shed 6 bases and J shed 1 base, with 9 bases lying between them. Germline loops: CDR1 SNHLY, CDR2 FYNNEI. CDR3 sequence reads: CASRRQPQETQYF. DNA for the CDR3: TGTGCCAGCAGAAGACAGCCCCAAGAGACCCAGTACTTC. The whole variable domain, filled in from reference TRBV2 and TRBJ2-5, reads EPEVTQTPSHQVTQMGQEVILRCVPISNHLYFYWYRQILGQKVEFLVSFYNNEISEKSEIFDDQFSVERPDGSNFTLKIRSTKLEDSAMYFCASRRQPQETQYFGPGTRLLVL.

This clone was seen repeatedly, ten times or more. This CDR3 is CASSLGQGSTEAFF. The CDR3 DNA reads TGTGCCAGCAGCTTGGGGCAGGGCAGCACTGAAGCTTTCTTT. J is TRBJ1-1 and V is TRBV5-5, with TRBD1 as a possible D gene (5 bases). Trimming shortened V by 0 bases and J by 4 bases, and 10 bases separated the two germline ends. The CDR3 covers 14 residues. Germline CDR1 is SGHKS and CDR2 is YYEKEE (reference sequence). The variable domain in full, with the rest retrieved from reference TRBV5-5 and TRBJ1-1, is DAGVTQSPTHLIKTRGQQVTLRCSPISGHKSVSWYQQVLGQGPQFIFQYYEKEERGRGNFPDRFSARQFPNYSSELNVNALLLGDSALYLCASSLGQGSTEAFFGQGTRLTVV.

The chain employs TRBV2 and TRBJ2-1, with 10 bases matching TRBD1. Per germline, CDR1 SNHLY and CDR2 FYNNEI. With V trimmed by 8 bases and J by 4 bases, 5 bases remained unmatched. CDR3 length: 14 residues. This chain's CDR3 is CASCWTGGYNEQFF. The CDR3 DNA is TGTGCCAGCTGCTGGACAGGGGGATACAATGAGCAGTTCTTC.

The chain links TRBV19 to TRBJ1-5, with D possibly TRBD1 on 6 matching bases. V shed 5 bases and J shed 1 base, with 15 bases lying between them. The CDR3 has 16 residues. Germline CDR1 LNHDA, CDR2 SQIVND (reference sequence). The CDR3 sequence: CASSPHPDRSNQPQHF. CDR3 DNA: TGTGCCAGTAGTCCCCACCCGGACAGAAGCAATCAGCCCCAGCATTTT. Full variable domain (remainder filled in from reference TRBV19 and TRBJ1-5): DGGITQSPKYLFRKEGQNVTLSCEQNLNHDAMYWYRQDPGQGLRLIYYSQIVNDFQKGDIAEGYSVSREKKESFPLTVTSAQKNPTAFYLCASSPHPDRSNQPQHFGDGTRLSIL.

This clone was recorded a few times. The chain couples TRBV7-9 to TRBJ1-2, with 7 bases aligning to TRBD1. In germline, CDR1 is SEHNR, CDR2 FQNEAQ (reference sequence). Trimming at V came to 3 bases and at J to 5 bases, leaving 9 bases not matched to a gene. CDR3 length: 15 amino acids. CDR3 loop: CASSFRQGGPYGYTF. The CDR3 nucleotides are TGTGCCAGCAGCTTTAGACAGGGTGGCCCTTATGGCTACACCTTC.

About this clone: A far larger clone is off by one base, so a read error is likely. Distinct nucleotide sequences in the sample also encode this CDR3. V and J are TRBV2 and TRBJ2-1, with no clear D. Trimming stripped 3 bases from V and 8 bases from J, with 11 bases between. The CDR3 extends over 13 amino acids. In germline, CDR1 is SNHLY, CDR2 FYNNEI. The CDR3 protein is CASSEAFSHEQFF. For the CDR3, the DNA is TGTGCCAGCAGTGAGGCATTTTCCCATGAGCAGTTCTTC.

There are many counts of this clone. The J gene is TRBJ2-7, the V gene TRBV2, with 13 bases identical to TRBD2. The J segment lost 4 bases and the V segment lost 2 bases, leaving 2 bases of the junction unmatched. The CDR3 has 15 residues. Germline CDR1 and CDR2: SNHLY and FYNNEI. The CDR3 region has the DNA TGTGCCAGCAGTGAAAGGACTAGCGGGAGTTACGAGCAGTACTTC. It yields the protein CASSERTSGSYEQYF.

Notes on this clone: The same CDR3 arises from other DNA sequences in this sample as well. The chain links TRBV5-1 to TRBJ2-1; tentative D call: TRBD2 (5 bases). Germline loops: CDR1 SGHRS, CDR2 YFSETQ. Trimming pared 0 bases from V and 7 bases from J, leaving 8 bases between. This CDR3 comprises 13 residues. The CDR3 coding sequence is TGCGCCAGCAGCTTGGATCCGGGAAATGAGCAGTTCTTC. Its translation: CASSLDPGNEQFF.

The chain has TRBV4-1 and TRBJ2-1; possibly TRBD1 or TRBD2 for D (6 bases each). CDR1 is MGHRA, CDR2 YSYEKL, per germline. This CDR3 has 14 amino acids. Trimming took off 1 base at V and 6 bases at J, with 10 bases between the two ends. The CDR3 DNA reads as TGCGCCAGCAGCCAAGTCCCGGGGGCCAATGAGCAGTTCTTC. Its protein product is CASSQVPGANEQFF.

Notes on this clone: A junction boundary mismatches the germline segment, possibly from a read error. The chain recombines TRBV30 with TRBJ2-1; tentative D call: TRBD2 (7 bases). The CDR3 covers 20 residues. CDR1 and CDR2 (germline): GTSNPN, SVGIG (reference sequence). The CDR3 protein is CAWGVQQGRAGVGAYNEQFF. For the CDR3, the DNA is TGTGCCTGGGGTGTACAGCAGGGGAGGGCGGGAGTCGGGGCCTACAATGAGCAGTTCTTC.

J is TRBJ2-5 and V is TRBV2, with D possibly TRBD1 on 5 matching bases. Between the trimmed V and J ends, which lost 3 bases and 5 bases, there was a span of 10 bases. CDR3 length: 13 residues. CDR1 and CDR2 (germline): SNHLY, FYNNEI. The CDR3 reads CASSDRVVETQYF. The DNA for the CDR3 is TGTGCCAGCAGTGACAGGGTCGTCGAGACCCAGTACTTC.

As regards this clone: A junction boundary mismatches the germline segment, possibly from a read error. The J gene is TRBJ1-4, the V gene TRBV2; TRBD1 is a possible D gene (6 bases). Germline V gene data show CDR1 as SNHLY and CDR2 as FYNNEI. The CDR3 spans 14 residues. CDR3: CASIYRETNKKLFF. The CDR3 nucleotides are TGTGCCAGCATTTACAGGGAAACTAATAAAAAACTGTTTTTT.

This clone has only a few counts. CDR3 sequence: CASSLGIAGGIYEQYF. The CDR3 DNA sequence: TGTGCCAGCAGCTTGGGGATAGCGGGAGGGATTTACGAGCAGTACTTC. The chain combines TRBV5-4 with TRBJ2-7; 11 nucleotides line up with TRBD2. Germline V gene data show CDR1 as SGHNT and CDR2 as YYREEE (reference sequence). The V gene end was trimmed by 0 bases and the J gene end by 4 bases; junction bases not matched to a gene: 6. This CDR3 spans 16 amino acids.

V and J are TRBV19 and TRBJ2-3; no definite D call. From germline, CDR1 is LNHDA and CDR2 SQIVND (reference sequence). The ends were cut back, 6 bases at V and 0 bases at J, with 16 bases in the middle. CDR3 length equals 16 residues. CDR3 in amino acids: CASSKPDAASTDTQYF. The CDR3 bases are TGTGCCAGTAGCAAACCGGACGCCGCTAGCACAGATACGCAGTATTTT.

The genes are TRBV5-8 and TRBJ2-3, with TRBD2 matching over 8 bases. CDR1 is SGHTS and CDR2 is YDEGEE in the germline V gene. CDR3 length: 15 amino acids. With 4 bases clipped from V and 3 bases from J, the junction kept 7 bases outside the gene matches. Here the CDR3 reads CASSPAGVVTDTQYF. The DNA for the CDR3 is TGTGCCAGCAGCCCAGCGGGGGTGGTGACAGATACGCAGTATTTT.

This clone was counted a few times. The V gene is TRBV19, the J gene TRBJ2-4, with D perhaps matching TRBD1 (5 bases). From germline, CDR1 is LNHDA and CDR2 SQIVND (reference sequence). The CDR3 is 13 amino acids. The V end was cut by 5 bases, the J end by 6 bases, with 11 bases between. The CDR3 nucleotides read TGTGCCAGTAGTTCAGGGTGGAGAAACATTCAGTACTTC. As protein: CASSSGWRNIQYF. The variable domain in full, completed from reference TRBV19 and TRBJ2-4, reads DGGITQSPKYLFRKEGQNVTLSCEQNLNHDAMYWYRQDPGQGLRLIYYSQIVNDFQKGDIAEGYSVSREKKESFPLTVTSAQKNPTAFYLCASSSGWRNIQYFGAGTRLSVL.